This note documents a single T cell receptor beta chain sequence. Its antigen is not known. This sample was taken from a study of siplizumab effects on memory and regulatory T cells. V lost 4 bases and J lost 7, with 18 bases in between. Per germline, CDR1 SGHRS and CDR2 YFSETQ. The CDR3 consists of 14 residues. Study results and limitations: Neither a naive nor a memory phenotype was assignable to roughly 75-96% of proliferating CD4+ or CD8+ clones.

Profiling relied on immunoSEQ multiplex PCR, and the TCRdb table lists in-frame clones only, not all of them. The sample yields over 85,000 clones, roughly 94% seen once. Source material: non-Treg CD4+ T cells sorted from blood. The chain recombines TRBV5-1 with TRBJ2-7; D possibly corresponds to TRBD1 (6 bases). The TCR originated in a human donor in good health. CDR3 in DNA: TGCGCCAGCAGCCTCGGACAGATCGCCGGAGAGCAGTACTTC. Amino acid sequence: CASSLGQIAGEQYF.